The entry that follows covers one T cell receptor (beta chain) sequence. Its antigen is not identified. V lost 3 bases and J 1 base, leaving 12 bases between the germline ends. CDR1 and CDR2 (germline): SGHVS, FNYEAQ. The CDR3 totals 16 residues. The entry originates in a study of shared clonotypes between healthy human individuals. Study-wide background: Aged 18 to 49, the donors were a couple of women and a few men.

Study results and caveats: Clonotype sharing among donors was thought likely to change with sequencing depth.

An assay was performed, and its level was deep. Sequencing was performed with immunoSEQ multiplex PCR; in TCRdb, only in-frame clones are kept and a portion is missing. The sample holds about 480,000 clones, 75% to 80% seen once. The source is a middle-aged woman in good health. Some clones in this sample may be carry-over from other donors' samples. V is TRBV7-6 and J is TRBJ2-2; TRBD1 is a possible D gene (6 bases). The specimen was PBMCs. The CDR3 region has the DNA TGTGCCAGCAGCTTTGTCAGGGGAAAGAACACCGGGGAGCTGTTTTTT. Its translation: CASSFVRGKNTGELFF.